The clone carrying this TCR beta chain was detected ten times or more. The target antigen is unknown. Preparation of the TCRbeta library was carried out with unique molecular identifiers. TCRdb re-called the PCR reads with MiXCR, one entry per CDR3 protein. The sample lists roughly 100,000 distinct CDR3 sequences, approximately 8% seen once, with about 15% in the top ten. The germline gives CDR1 LGHDT, CDR2 YNNKEL (reference sequence). Trimming shortened V by 3 bases and J by 8 bases, and 12 bases separated the two germline ends. The CDR3 loop spans 13 amino acids. The sample belongs to a study of T-cell reconstitution after alpha-beta-depleted transplantation in children. Whole-study findings and limits: T cells produced anew were the main source of T-cell counts and diversity one year after transplant.

The receptor's source is a boy between 2 and 15 years old with acute lymphoblastic leukemia, due to receive a stem cell transplant. The chain carries TRBV3-1 and TRBJ2-3, with D perhaps matching TRBD1 or TRBD2 (7 bases each). The material was PBMCs, obtained before TCRalphabeta/CD19-depleted stem cell transplant. The chain's CDR3 is CASSQGRGRTQYF. In nucleotides, the CDR3 is TGTGCCAGCAGCCAGGGGAGGGGGCGTACGCAGTATTTT.